This T cell receptor beta chain was captured by sequencing in a study of blood T cell repertoires in COVID-19. Study in general: Sources were T cells, B-cell-depleted T cells, or PBMCs; the material itself was cDNA or gDNA.

Sequencing used immunoSEQ multiplex PCR; TCRdb keeps in-frame clones, though not all of them. Of 85,000 to 120,000 clones detected, approximately 80% appear once; the ten largest clones hold roughly 6%. CDR1 MDHEN and CDR2 SYDVKM come from the germline V gene. V dropped 1 base and J dropped 5 bases, with 8 bases sitting between them. The CDR3 length is 13 residues. While infection was still active, Seattle patients were enrolled and then followed longitudinally. The rearrangement uses TRBV28 and TRBJ1-2; D call uncertain. The sequenced sample was peripheral blood. This sequence originates from an elderly man with COVID-19, enrolled during active disease. The CDR3 nucleotides read TGTGCCAGCAGTTTATTTGGGCAGTATGGCTACACCTTC. Its translation: CASSLFGQYGYTF.